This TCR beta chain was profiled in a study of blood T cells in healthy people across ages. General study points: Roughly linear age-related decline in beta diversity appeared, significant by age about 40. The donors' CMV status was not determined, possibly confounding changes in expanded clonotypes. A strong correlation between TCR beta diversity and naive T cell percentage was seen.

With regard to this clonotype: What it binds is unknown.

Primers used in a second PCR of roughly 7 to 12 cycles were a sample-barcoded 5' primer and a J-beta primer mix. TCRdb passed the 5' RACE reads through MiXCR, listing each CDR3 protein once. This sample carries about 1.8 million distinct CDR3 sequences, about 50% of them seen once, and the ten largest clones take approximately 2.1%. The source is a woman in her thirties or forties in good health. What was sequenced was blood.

DNA of the CDR3: TGCGCCAGCAGCTTAAGGGCGGTCCGGGAGACCCAGTACTTC. Protein product: CASSLRAVRETQYF. V and J are TRBV5-1 and TRBJ2-5; D is ambiguous. Germline values: CDR1 SGHRS, CDR2 YFSETQ. This CDR3 comprises 14 residues. Trimming removed 2 bases from V and 5 bases from J, with 13 bases in between.